The sample holds many counts of the clone carrying this T cell receptor beta chain. This sample stems from a study of response to subunit inactivated influenza vaccine. TCRdb called the RT-PCR reads again in MiXCR, with one record for every CDR3 protein. This table holds 750,000 to 850,000 distinct CDR3 sequences, roughly 18% found once. The ends were cut back, 6 bases at V and 5 bases at J, with 12 bases in the middle. The CDR3 contains 12 residues. Per the germline V gene, CDR1 is DFQATT and CDR2 is SNEGSKA (reference sequence). The chain carries TRBV20-1 and TRBJ2-3; no reliable D call. This sequence was found in a man aged 45 to 65 who received an inactivated influenza vaccine. Sequencing used PBMCs from blood, obtained roughly 5 days after vaccination. Written as DNA, the CDR3 is TGCAGTGCCCAGAAGGGCCGAGATACGCAGTATTTT. As protein: CSAQKGRDTQYF.